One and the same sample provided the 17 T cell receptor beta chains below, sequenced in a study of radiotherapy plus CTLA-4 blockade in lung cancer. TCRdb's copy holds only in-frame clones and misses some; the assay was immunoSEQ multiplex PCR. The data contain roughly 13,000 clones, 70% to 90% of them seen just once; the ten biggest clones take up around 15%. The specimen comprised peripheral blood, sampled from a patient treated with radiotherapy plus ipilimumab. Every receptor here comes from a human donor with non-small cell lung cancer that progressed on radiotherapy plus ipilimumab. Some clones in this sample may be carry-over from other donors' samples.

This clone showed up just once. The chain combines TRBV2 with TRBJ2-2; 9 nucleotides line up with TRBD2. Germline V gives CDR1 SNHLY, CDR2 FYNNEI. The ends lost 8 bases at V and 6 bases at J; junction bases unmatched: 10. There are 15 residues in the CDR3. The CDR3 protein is CASLRGASGAGELFF. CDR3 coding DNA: TGTGCCAGCCTCCGAGGGGCTAGCGGGGCCGGGGAGCTGTTTTTT. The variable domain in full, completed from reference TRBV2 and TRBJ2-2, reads EPEVTQTPSHQVTQMGQEVILRCVPISNHLYFYWYRQILGQKVEFLVSFYNNEISEKSEIFDDQFSVERPDGSNFTLKIRSTKLEDSAMYFCASLRGASGAGELFFGEGSRLTVL.

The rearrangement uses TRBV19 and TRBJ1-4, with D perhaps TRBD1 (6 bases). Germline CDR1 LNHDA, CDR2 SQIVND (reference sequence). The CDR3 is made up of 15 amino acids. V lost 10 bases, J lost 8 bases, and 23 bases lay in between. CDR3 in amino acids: CATKNRAPSGEKLFF. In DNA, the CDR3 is TGTGCCACCAAGAACAGGGCACCATCAGGAGAAAAACTGTTTTTT.

The CDR3, as DNA: TGCAGCGTTGGTTCTTCGGGAGGATTGCTTTACAATGAGCAGTTCTTC. Its translation: CSVGSSGGLLYNEQFF. The V gene is TRBV29-1, the J gene TRBJ2-1, with TRBD2 matching over 7 bases. The CDR3 totals 16 residues. After removal of 4 bases from V and 4 bases from J, the junction contained 13 bases not matched to a gene. Per germline, CDR1 SQVTM and CDR2 ANQGSEA.

The DNA of the CDR3 is TGTGCCAGCAGCCCAGCCAGCGGGACAACCCTTTCTTATGGCTACACCTTC. This sequence encodes CASSPASGTTLSYGYTF. The rearrangement uses TRBV5-6 and TRBJ1-2; possible D gene TRBD1, 6 bases. The germline V gene has CDR1 SGHDT and CDR2 YYEEEE. The CDR3 has 17 amino acids. V was clipped by 4 bases and J by 5 bases, with 24 bases between them.

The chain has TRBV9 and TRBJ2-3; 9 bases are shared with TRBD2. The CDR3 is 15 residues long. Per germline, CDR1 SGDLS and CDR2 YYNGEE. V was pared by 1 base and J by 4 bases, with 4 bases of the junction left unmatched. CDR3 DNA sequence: TGTGCCAGCAGCGTAAGAGCGGGGGGAGCAGATACGCAGTATTTT. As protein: CASSVRAGGADTQYF.

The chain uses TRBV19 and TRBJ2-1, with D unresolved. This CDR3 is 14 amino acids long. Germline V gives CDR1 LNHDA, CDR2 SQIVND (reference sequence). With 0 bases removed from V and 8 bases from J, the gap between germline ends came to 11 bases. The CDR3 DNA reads TGTGCCAGTAGTATAGATGCGCCACGGGATGAGCAGTTCTTC. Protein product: CASSIDAPRDEQFF.

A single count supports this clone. The DNA for the CDR3 is TGTGCCAGCAGTTACTCTTTAGATAATGAAAAACTGTTTTTT. Translating it yields CASSYSLDNEKLFF. This chain connects TRBV6-6 to TRBJ1-4; no definite D call. This CDR3 is 14 amino acids long. Trimming shortened V by 0 bases and J by 4 bases, and 6 bases separated the two germline ends. Germline V gene sequence: CDR1 MNHNY, CDR2 SVGAGI (reference sequence).

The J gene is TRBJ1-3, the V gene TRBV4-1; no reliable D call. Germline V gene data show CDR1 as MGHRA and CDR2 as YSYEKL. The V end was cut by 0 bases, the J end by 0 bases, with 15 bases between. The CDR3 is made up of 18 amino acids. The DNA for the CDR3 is TGCGCCAGCAGCCAAGACCCCCCGGGTGCGGTCTCTGGAAACACCATATATTTT. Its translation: CASSQDPPGAVSGNTIYF.

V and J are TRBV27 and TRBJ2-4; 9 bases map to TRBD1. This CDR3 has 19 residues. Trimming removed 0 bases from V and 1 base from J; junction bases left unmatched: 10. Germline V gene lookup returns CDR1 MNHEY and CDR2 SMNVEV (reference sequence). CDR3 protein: CASSLSGTGTFGAKNIQYF. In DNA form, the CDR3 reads TGTGCCAGCAGTTTATCTGGGACAGGGACATTCGGGGCCAAAAACATTCAGTACTTC.

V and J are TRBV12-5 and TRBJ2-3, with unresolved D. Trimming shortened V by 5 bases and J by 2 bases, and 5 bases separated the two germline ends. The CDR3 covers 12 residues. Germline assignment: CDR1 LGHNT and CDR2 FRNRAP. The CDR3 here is CASGQYTDTQYF. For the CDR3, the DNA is TGTGCTAGTGGTCAGTACACAGATACGCAGTATTTT.

The chain's CDR3 is CASAPTTFTDTQYF. The DNA of the CDR3 is TGTGCTAGTGCCCCGACGACTTTCACAGATACGCAGTATTTT. The chain has TRBV12-5 and TRBJ2-3; D gene unclear. Trimming removed 7 bases at V and 2 bases at J, with 13 bases between. This CDR3 has 14 residues. Germline assignment: CDR1 LGHNT and CDR2 FRNRAP.

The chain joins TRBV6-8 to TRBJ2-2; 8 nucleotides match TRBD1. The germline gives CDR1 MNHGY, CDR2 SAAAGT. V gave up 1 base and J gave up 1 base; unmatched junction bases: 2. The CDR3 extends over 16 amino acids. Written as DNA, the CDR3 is TGTGCCAGCAGTTACTTTGGACAGGGGAACACCGGGGAGCTGTTTTTT. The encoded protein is CASSYFGQGNTGELFF.

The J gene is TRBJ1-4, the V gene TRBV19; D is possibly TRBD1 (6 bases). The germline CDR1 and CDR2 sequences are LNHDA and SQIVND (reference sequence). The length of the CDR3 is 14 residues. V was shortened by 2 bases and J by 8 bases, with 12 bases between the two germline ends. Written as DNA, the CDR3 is TGTGCCAGTAGTATAAACAGGGTGAAGGAAAAACTGTTTTTT. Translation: CASSINRVKEKLFF.

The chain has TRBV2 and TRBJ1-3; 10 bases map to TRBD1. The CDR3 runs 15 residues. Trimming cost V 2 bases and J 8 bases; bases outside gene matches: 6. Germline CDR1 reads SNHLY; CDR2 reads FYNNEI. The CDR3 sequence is CASSETGTGEDTIYF. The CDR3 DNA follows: TGTGCCAGCAGTGAAACTGGGACAGGGGAAGACACCATATATTTT.

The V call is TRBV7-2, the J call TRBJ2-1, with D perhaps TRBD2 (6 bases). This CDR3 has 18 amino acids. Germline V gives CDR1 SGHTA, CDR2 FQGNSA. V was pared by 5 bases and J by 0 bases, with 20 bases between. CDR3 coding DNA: TGTGCCAGCAGCCCTACTAGCTATGTGGTTAGCTCCTACAATGAGCAGTTCTTC. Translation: CASSPTSYVVSSYNEQFF. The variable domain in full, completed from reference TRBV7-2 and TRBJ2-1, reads GAGVSQSPSNKVTEKGKDVELRCDPISGHTALYWYRQSLGQGLEFLIYFQGNSAPDKSGLPSDRFSAERTGGSVSTLTIQRTQQEDSAVYLCASSPTSYVVSSYNEQFFGPGTRLTVL.

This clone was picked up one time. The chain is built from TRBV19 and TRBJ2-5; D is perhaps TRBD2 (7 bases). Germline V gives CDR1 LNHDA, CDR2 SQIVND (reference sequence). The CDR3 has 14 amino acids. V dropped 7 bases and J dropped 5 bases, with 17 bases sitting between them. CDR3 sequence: CASTAGARRETQYF. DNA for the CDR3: TGTGCCAGTACCGCGGGGGCACGTCGTGAGACCCAGTACTTC.

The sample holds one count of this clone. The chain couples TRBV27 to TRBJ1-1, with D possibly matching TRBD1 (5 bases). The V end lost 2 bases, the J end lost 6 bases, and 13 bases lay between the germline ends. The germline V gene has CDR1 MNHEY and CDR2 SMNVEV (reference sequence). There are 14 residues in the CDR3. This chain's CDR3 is CASSLRYGGSEAFF. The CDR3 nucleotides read TGTGCCAGCAGTTTAAGATACGGGGGGTCTGAAGCTTTCTTT.